Below, 11 T cell receptor beta chains from the same sample are listed, as sequenced in a study of blood T cells in healthy people across ages. Sample-barcoded 5' priming and a J-beta primer mix drove a second PCR of roughly 6 to 12 cycles. Using its own MiXCR run on the 5' RACE reads, TCRdb lists one record per CDR3 protein. The sample lists around 1,500,000 distinct CDR3 sequences; approximately 28% were seen once. The specimen sequenced was blood. Receptors originate from a young woman in good health.

V usage is TRBV28 and J usage is TRBJ1-2; 8 bases match TRBD1. The germline V gene has CDR1 MDHEN and CDR2 SYDVKM. The CDR3 totals 15 residues. The trim removed 7 bases at V and 0 bases at J, leaving 7 bases unmatched. Written as DNA, the CDR3 is TGTGCCAGCATGGGTCAGGGGGCGCCTAACTATGGCTACACCTTC. Translating it yields CASMGQGAPNYGYTF.

This clonotype was seen just once. The genes are TRBV11-2 and TRBJ1-5; D gene ambiguous. Germline V lookup: CDR1 SGHAT, CDR2 FQNNGV. V lost 0 bases, J lost 1 base, and 10 bases lay in between. The CDR3 sequence is 16 residues long. In DNA, the CDR3 is TGTGCCAGCAGCTTAGAAGCGGGAATAAGCAATCAGCCCCAGCATTTT. It is translated as CASSLEAGISNQPQHF.

CDR3 DNA: TGCAGTGCTAGGGGGGGGGCAGGGGCTATCAATCAGCCCCAGCATTTT. Its protein product is CSARGGAGAINQPQHF. V is TRBV20-1 and J is TRBJ1-5; D might be TRBD1 (6 bases). The CDR3 is made up of 16 amino acids. The V and J ends lost 3 bases and 3 bases respectively, with 18 bases between them. The V gene's germline CDR1 is DFQATT and CDR2 SNEGSKA (reference sequence).

A remark on this clonotype: This may come from a read error, since a much larger clone is one base off. The chain recombines TRBV7-2 with TRBJ2-5, with D possibly being TRBD1 (6 bases). Matching the DNA end better, TRBJ2-1 makes the J call doubtful. CDR1 and CDR2 (germline): SGHTA, FQGNSA. The CDR3 is 14 amino acids. This CDR3 reads CASSFIVGQETQFF. The CDR3 region has the DNA TGTGCCAGCAGCTTTATAGTGGGACAAGAGACCCAGTTCTTC.

The J gene is TRBJ1-6, the V gene TRBV2; D is unresolved. CDR3 length: 13 residues. Germline V gives CDR1 SNHLY, CDR2 FYNNEI. Trimming took off 3 bases at V and 11 bases at J, with 11 bases between the two ends. CDR3 nucleotides: TGTGCCAGCAGTGAGGTCGCCACTCCACCCCTCCACTTT. Residues: CASSEVATPPLHF.

This clonotype was observed once. A read error is possible here, since a much larger clone lies one base away. The gene calls are TRBV5-1 and TRBJ2-1; TRBD2 matches at 10 bases. CDR1 is SGHRS and CDR2 is YFSETQ in the germline V gene. CDR3 length equals 15 residues. CDR3 sequence: CAISLASGGYNEQFF. As DNA, the CDR3 is TGCGCCATCAGCTTGGCTAGCGGGGGTTACAATGAGCAGTTCTTC.

In its sample, this clonotype was seen many times. The gene calls are TRBV20-1 and TRBJ2-1; TRBD1 aligns across 10 bases. J was trimmed by 1 base and V by 4 bases; bases with no gene match: 4. This CDR3 contains 15 residues. Germline V gene sequence: CDR1 DFQATT, CDR2 SNEGSKA (reference sequence). The CDR3 bases are TGCAGTGCTACCAGGACAGGGGGGTCCTACAATGAGCAGTTCTTC. Amino acid sequence: CSATRTGGSYNEQFF.

This chain joins TRBV20-1 and TRBJ2-7; D is unresolved. Germline lookup yields CDR1 DFQATT and CDR2 SNEGSKA (reference sequence). There are 14 residues in the CDR3. With 3 bases removed from V and 2 bases from J, the gap between germline ends came to 14 bases. The CDR3 sequence is CSARPTQTPYEQYF. CDR3 DNA: TGCAGTGCTAGGCCCACTCAGACTCCCTACGAGCAGTACTTC.

The table lists this clonotype with a few counts. V and J are TRBV27 and TRBJ1-2; no definite D call. This CDR3 contains 14 residues. CDR1 is MNHEY and CDR2 is SMNVEV in the germline V gene (reference sequence). Trimming took off 0 bases at V and 4 bases at J, with 9 bases between the two ends. This CDR3 reads CASSLSGAGYGYTF. The CDR3 DNA reads TGTGCCAGCAGTTTATCGGGTGCCGGCTATGGCTACACCTTC.

This chain uses TRBV15 with TRBJ2-5; possible D gene TRBD2, 5 bases. The CDR3 consists of 14 residues. Germline loops: CDR1 LNHNV, CDR2 YYDKDF (reference sequence). Trimming removed 0 bases at V and 2 bases at J, with 7 bases between. The CDR3 nucleotides read TGTGCCACCAGCAGAGAACTAGTACAAGAGACCCAGTACTTC. Translated: CATSRELVQETQYF.

This clonotype was found a few times. The CDR3 reads CSARDRAKGNQPQHF. CDR3 DNA sequence: TGCAGTGCTAGAGATAGGGCTAAGGGCAATCAGCCCCAGCATTTT. The rearrangement joins TRBV20-1 to TRBJ1-5; the D is unclear. Germline V CDR1 and CDR2: DFQATT, SNEGSKA (reference sequence). CDR3 length: 15 amino acids. The germline V and J ends were trimmed by 0 bases and 2 bases, with 11 bases remaining between them.